This T cell receptor (beta chain) was identified in a study of identical twins. This clonotype has just a few counts. Via MiXCR, TCRdb re-called the 5' RACE reads, giving one row per CDR3 protein. The table records approximately 590,000 distinct CDR3 sequences, 7.5% to 10% of them present only once. Germline V gives CDR1 GTSNPN, CDR2 SVGIG (reference sequence). V lost 3 bases and J lost 5, with 15 bases in between. The CDR3 extends over 14 amino acids. The same data also went into a second study, on yellow fever vaccine responses in identical twins.

The sample was PBMCs. V gene TRBV30 combines with J gene TRBJ2-3; D is tentatively TRBD1 or TRBD2 (5 bases each). This clonotype was sampled from a woman between 18 and 30 years old in good health. CDR3 coding DNA: TGTGCCTGGAGCGGGGCGTCGTTGCAAGATACGCAGTATTTT. Protein: CAWSGASLQDTQYF.